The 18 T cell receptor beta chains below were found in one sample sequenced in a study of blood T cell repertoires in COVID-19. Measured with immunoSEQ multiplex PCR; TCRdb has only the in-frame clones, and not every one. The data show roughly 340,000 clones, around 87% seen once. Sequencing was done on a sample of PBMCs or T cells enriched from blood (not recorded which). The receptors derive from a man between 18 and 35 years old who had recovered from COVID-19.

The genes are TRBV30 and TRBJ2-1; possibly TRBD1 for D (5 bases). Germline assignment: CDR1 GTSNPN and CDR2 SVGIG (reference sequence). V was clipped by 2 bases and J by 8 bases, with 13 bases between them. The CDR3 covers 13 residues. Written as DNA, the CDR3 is TGTGCCTGGAGTCAGACAGCTCTCTATGAGCAGTTCTTC. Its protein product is CAWSQTALYEQFF.

The CDR3: CASSSGQGNTEAFF. CDR3 in DNA: TGCGCCAGCAGCTCGGGACAGGGGAACACTGAAGCTTTCTTT. V usage is TRBV5-1 and J usage is TRBJ1-1; 9 nucleotides line up with TRBD1. V trimming: 3 bases; J trimming: 1 base; junction bases outside the gene matches: 1. Germline CDR1 reads SGHRS; CDR2 reads YFSETQ. This CDR3 spans 14 amino acids.

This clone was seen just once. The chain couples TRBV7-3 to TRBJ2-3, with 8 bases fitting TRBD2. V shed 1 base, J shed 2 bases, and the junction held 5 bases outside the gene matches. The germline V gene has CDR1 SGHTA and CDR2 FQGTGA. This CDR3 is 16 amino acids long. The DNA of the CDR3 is TGTGCCAGCAGCTTAAGGGTTAGCGGGGACACAGATACGCAGTATTTT. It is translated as CASSLRVSGDTDTQYF.

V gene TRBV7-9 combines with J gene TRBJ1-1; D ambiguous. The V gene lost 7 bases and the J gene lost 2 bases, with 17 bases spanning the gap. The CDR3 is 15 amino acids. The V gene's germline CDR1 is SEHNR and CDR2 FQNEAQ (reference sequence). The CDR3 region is CASNTPPGFNTEAFF. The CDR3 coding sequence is TGTGCCAGCAATACTCCCCCTGGTTTCAACACTGAAGCTTTCTTT. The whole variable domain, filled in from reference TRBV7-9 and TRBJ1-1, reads DTGVSQNPRHKITKRGQNVTFRCDPISEHNRLYWYRQTLGQGPEFLTYFQNEAQLEKSRLLSDRFSAERPKGSFSTLEIQRTEQGDSAMYLCASNTPPGFNTEAFFGQGTRLTVV.

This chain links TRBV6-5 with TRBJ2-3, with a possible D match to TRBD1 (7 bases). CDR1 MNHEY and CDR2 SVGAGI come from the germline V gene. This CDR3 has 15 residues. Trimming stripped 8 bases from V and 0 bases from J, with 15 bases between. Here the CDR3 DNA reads TGTGCCAGCCGTAGGGGGCGGGGAAGCACAGATACGCAGTATTTT. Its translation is CASRRGRGSTDTQYF.

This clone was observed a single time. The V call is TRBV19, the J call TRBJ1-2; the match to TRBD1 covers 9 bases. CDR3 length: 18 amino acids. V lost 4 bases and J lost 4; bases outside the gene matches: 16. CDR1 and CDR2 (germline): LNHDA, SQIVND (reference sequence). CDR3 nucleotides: TGTGCCAGTAGTACCGGAGGGACAGGGCACCTTAATCTCTATGGCTACACCTTC. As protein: CASSTGGTGHLNLYGYTF.

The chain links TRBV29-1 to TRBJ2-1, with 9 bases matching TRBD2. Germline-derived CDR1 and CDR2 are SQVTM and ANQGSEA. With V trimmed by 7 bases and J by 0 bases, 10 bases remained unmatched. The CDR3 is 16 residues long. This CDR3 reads CSAQGREGGSYNEQFF. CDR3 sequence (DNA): TGCAGCGCCCAAGGGCGGGAGGGTGGCTCCTACAATGAGCAGTTCTTC.

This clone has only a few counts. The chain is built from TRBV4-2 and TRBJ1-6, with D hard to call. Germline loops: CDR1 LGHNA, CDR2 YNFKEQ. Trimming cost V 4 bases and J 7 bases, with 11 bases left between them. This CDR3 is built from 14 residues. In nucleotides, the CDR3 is TGTGCCAGCAGCCTTGGCAGTAAAAATTCACCCCTCCACTTT. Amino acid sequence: CASSLGSKNSPLHF.

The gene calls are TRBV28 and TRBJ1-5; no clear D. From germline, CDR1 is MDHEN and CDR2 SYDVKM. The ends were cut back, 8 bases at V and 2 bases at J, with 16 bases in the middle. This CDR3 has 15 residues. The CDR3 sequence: CASHAGSGGNQPQHF. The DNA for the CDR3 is TGTGCCAGCCACGCGGGGTCGGGTGGCAATCAGCCCCAGCATTTT.

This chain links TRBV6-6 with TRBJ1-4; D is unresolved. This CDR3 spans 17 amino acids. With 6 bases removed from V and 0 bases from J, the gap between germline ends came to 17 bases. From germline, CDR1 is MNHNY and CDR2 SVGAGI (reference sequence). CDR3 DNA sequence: TGTGCCAGCAGCCGAGGGTCCAGGCCTTCAACTAATGAAAAACTGTTTTTT. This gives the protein CASSRGSRPSTNEKLFF.

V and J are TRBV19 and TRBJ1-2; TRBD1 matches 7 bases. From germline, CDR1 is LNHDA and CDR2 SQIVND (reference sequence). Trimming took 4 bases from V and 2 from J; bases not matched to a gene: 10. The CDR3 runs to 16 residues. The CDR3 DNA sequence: TGTGCCAGTAGTAACCCCCGGACAGGCCTAAACTATGGCTACACCTTC. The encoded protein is CASSNPRTGLNYGYTF.

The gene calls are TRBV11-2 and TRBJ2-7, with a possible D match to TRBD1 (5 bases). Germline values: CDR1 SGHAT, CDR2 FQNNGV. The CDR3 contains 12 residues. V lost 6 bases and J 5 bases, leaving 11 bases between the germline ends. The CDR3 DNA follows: TGTGCCAGCAGTTATCAAGGGGACGAGCAGTACTTC. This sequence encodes CASSYQGDEQYF.

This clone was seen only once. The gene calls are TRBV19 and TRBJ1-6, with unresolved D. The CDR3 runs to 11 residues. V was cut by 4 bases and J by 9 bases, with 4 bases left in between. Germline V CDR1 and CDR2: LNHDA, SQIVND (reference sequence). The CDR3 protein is CASSTGSPLHF. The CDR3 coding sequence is TGTGCCAGTAGTACCGGTTCACCCCTCCACTTT. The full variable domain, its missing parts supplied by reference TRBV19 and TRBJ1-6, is DGGITQSPKYLFRKEGQNVTLSCEQNLNHDAMYWYRQDPGQGLRLIYYSQIVNDFQKGDIAEGYSVSREKKESFPLTVTSAQKNPTAFYLCASSTGSPLHFGNGTRLTVT.

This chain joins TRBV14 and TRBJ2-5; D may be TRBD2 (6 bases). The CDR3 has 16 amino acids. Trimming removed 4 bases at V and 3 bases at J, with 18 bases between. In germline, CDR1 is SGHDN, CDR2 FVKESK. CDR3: CASSPRLGGAKETQYF. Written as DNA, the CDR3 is TGTGCCAGCAGCCCCCGACTAGGAGGGGCGAAAGAGACCCAGTACTTC.

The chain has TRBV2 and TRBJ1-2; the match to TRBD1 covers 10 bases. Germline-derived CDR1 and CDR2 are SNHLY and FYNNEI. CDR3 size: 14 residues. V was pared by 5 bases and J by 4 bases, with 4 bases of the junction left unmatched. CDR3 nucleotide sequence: TGTGCCAGCAGTCCGGACAGGGGGTCCTATGGCTACACCTTC. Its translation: CASSPDRGSYGYTF.

CDR3 sequence reads: CASSSGLVGADEQFF. The CDR3 nucleotides read TGTGCCAGCAGCTCAGGACTAGTCGGAGCCGATGAGCAGTTCTTC. The chain is built from TRBV7-3 and TRBJ2-1; 7 bases line up with TRBD2. The germline V gene encodes CDR1 SGHTA and CDR2 FQGTGA. Losses at the gene ends were 4 bases for V and 8 bases for J; bases not matched to a gene: 11. This CDR3 has 15 residues.

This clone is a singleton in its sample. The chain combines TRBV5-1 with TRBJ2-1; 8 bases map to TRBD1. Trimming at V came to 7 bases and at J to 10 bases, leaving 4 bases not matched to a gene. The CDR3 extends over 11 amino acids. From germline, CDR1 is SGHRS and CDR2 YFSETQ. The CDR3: CASRGQGEQFF. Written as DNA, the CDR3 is TGCGCCAGCCGCGGACAGGGCGAGCAGTTCTTC.

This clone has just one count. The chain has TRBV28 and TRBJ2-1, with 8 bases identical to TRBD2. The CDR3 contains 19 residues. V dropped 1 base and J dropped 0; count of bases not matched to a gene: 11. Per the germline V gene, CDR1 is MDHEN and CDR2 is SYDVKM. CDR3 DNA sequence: TGTGCCAGCAGTTTATTTCCCGGGAGGGCTACTAGCTCCTACAATGAGCAGTTCTTC. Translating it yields CASSLFPGRATSSYNEQFF.